Following are 30 T cell receptor beta chains from one sample sequenced in a study of vaccination effects on CD4 cells after COVID-19. Only in-frame clones appear in the TCRdb table, and some are missing; sequencing was by immunoSEQ multiplex PCR. In the table there are more than 45,000 clones, about three quarters of which are singletons. Culture proceeded for more than nine days, and CD4+ T cells were then isolated. Antigens of these TCRs are unknown. Sample: CD4+ T cells from PBMCs cultured without peptide, taken before COVID-19 vaccination. All receptors come from a human donor who received a COVID-19 vaccine.

The sample holds a few counts of this clone. The chain links TRBV18 to TRBJ1-1, with 9 bases aligning to TRBD1. Germline V CDR1 and CDR2: KGHSH, LQKENI. The V and J ends lost 2 bases and 3 bases, in that order; junction bases with no gene match: 4. The CDR3 is 15 residues long. Written as DNA, the CDR3 is TGTGCCAGCTCACCAGACAGGGGGAGGGACACTGAAGCTTTCTTT. Protein: CASSPDRGRDTEAFF.

J is TRBJ1-5 and V is TRBV5-6; D is ambiguous. Germline CDR1 and CDR2: SGHDT and YYEEEE. V was cut by 2 bases and J by 2 bases, with 2 bases left in between. This CDR3 spans 12 amino acids. CDR3 protein: CASSFGNQPQHF. The CDR3 DNA reads TGTGCCAGCAGCTTCGGCAATCAGCCCCAGCATTTT.

The V call is TRBV30, the J call TRBJ2-1; TRBD2 matches 12 bases. Germline CDR1 reads GTSNPN; CDR2 reads SVGIG (reference sequence). Germline trimming cut 4 bases from V and 12 bases from J; bases unmatched to any gene: 13. The CDR3 has 15 residues. The CDR3 spells CAWKRGLAGPESQFF. The CDR3 nucleotides read TGTGCCTGGAAACGGGGACTAGCGGGTCCCGAGTCGCAGTTCTTC.

The chain recombines TRBV19 with TRBJ1-2; no clear D. This CDR3 has 13 residues. The germline V and J ends were trimmed by 6 bases and 3 bases, with 11 bases remaining between them. The germline V gene has CDR1 LNHDA and CDR2 SQIVND (reference sequence). CDR3 nucleotide sequence: TGTGCCAGTAGGACTGACGGCTACTATGGCTACACCTTC. Protein product: CASRTDGYYGYTF.

The chain couples TRBV18 to TRBJ2-7; 7 positions agree with TRBD1. This CDR3 is built from 15 residues. CDR1 is KGHSH, CDR2 LQKENI, per germline. The V and J ends lost 6 bases and 3 bases, in that order; junction bases with no gene match: 11. The CDR3 loop is CASSGNRQGSYEQYV. The CDR3 nucleotides read TGTGCCAGCTCCGGGAACCGACAGGGTAGCTACGAGCAGTACGTC.

This rearrangement joins TRBV19 to TRBJ1-5; 7 nucleotides agree with TRBD1. The CDR3 has 14 amino acids. V shed 5 bases, J shed 2 bases, and the junction held 3 bases outside the gene matches. CDR1 is LNHDA, CDR2 SQIVND, per germline (reference sequence). As DNA, the CDR3 is TGTGCCAGTAGTCAAGGACAGGGCAATCAGCCCCAGCATTTT. The encoded protein is CASSQGQGNQPQHF.

The rearrangement links TRBV6-1 to TRBJ1-4, with 7 nucleotides matching TRBD1. With 3 bases clipped from V and 8 bases from J, the junction kept 9 bases outside the gene matches. This CDR3 is built from 15 residues. The germline gives CDR1 MNHNS, CDR2 SASEGT. This chain's CDR3 is CASSDRAGGREKLFF. The CDR3 DNA reads as TGTGCCAGCAGTGATCGAGCAGGGGGTAGGGAAAAACTGTTTTTT.

This clone has only one observation. The chain joins TRBV10-3 to TRBJ2-2, with 10 nucleotides matching TRBD2. Germline CDR1 ENHRY, CDR2 SYGVKD. The J segment lost 0 bases and the V segment lost 6 bases, leaving 4 bases of the junction unmatched. This CDR3 spans 16 amino acids. CDR3 bases: TGTGCCATCAGGTCAACTAGCGGGGCGAACACCGGGGAGCTGTTTTTT. Its translation is CAIRSTSGANTGELFF.

V and J are TRBV3-1 (or the pseudogene TRBV3-2) and TRBJ2-1, with D possibly matching TRBD1 (6 bases). V shed 2 bases and J shed 5 bases, with 13 bases lying between them. The CDR3 runs to 15 residues. Germline assignment: CDR1 LGHDT and CDR2 YNNKEL (reference sequence). DNA of the CDR3: TGTGCCAGCAGCCAATACTCCCAGGGGCACAATGAGCAGTTCTTC. Translating it yields CASSQYSQGHNEQFF.

The chain carries TRBV6-2 or TRBV6-3 and TRBJ2-7; D gene unclear. The germline CDR1 and CDR2 sequences are MNHEY and SVGEGT. The CDR3 totals 15 residues. The germline V and J ends were trimmed by 2 bases and 0 bases, with 11 bases remaining between them. Here the CDR3 DNA reads TGTGCCAGCAGTTACGCCGGGCAGAGCTCCTACGAGCAGTACGTC. Protein: CASSYAGQSSYEQYV.

CDR3 in amino acids: CASSSTWGQGSSPLHF. The CDR3 DNA sequence: TGTGCCAGCAGTTCCACGTGGGGACAGGGTTCCTCACCCCTCCACTTT. The chain is built from TRBV6-5 and TRBJ1-6; TRBD1 aligns across 9 bases. V lost 4 bases, J lost 10 bases, and 11 bases stayed unmatched. Germline V gene lookup returns CDR1 MNHEY and CDR2 SVGAGI. This CDR3 is built from 16 residues.

The chain is built from TRBV12-3 or TRBV12-4 and TRBJ2-5; 7 nucleotides match TRBD1. The CDR3 has 13 amino acids. J was trimmed by 2 bases and V by 6 bases; bases with no gene match: 3. CDR3 DNA sequence: TGTGCCAGCAGCTACAGGGGTCAAGAGACCCAGTACTTC. It specifies CASSYRGQETQYF.

The chain recombines TRBV7-3 with TRBJ2-5; D could derive from TRBD1 or TRBD2 (6 bases each). There are 13 residues in the CDR3. The V gene lost 5 bases and the J gene lost 4 bases, with 11 bases spanning the gap. In germline, CDR1 is SGHTA, CDR2 FQGTGA. CDR3 amino acids: CASSKQGGETQYF. The DNA of the CDR3 is TGTGCCAGCAGCAAACAGGGAGGAGAGACCCAGTACTTC.

The J gene is TRBJ1-5, the V gene TRBV6-2 or TRBV6-3; D is ambiguous. V was cut by 0 bases and J by 0 bases, with 9 bases left in between. The CDR3 is 16 amino acids. Germline V CDR1 and CDR2: MNHEY, SVGEGT. The CDR3 is CASSYSIWNSNQPQHF. In DNA form, the CDR3 reads TGTGCCAGCAGTTACTCGATATGGAATAGCAATCAGCCCCAGCATTTT.

The V call is TRBV19, the J call TRBJ1-1; the D gene is possibly TRBD1 (6 bases). The V gene's germline CDR1 is LNHDA and CDR2 SQIVND (reference sequence). Deletions cut 4 bases from V and 0 bases from J, with 9 bases between. CDR3 length: 14 residues. Here the CDR3 DNA reads TGTGCCAGTAGTAACAGGGATCTGAACACTGAAGCTTTCTTT. Amino acid sequence: CASSNRDLNTEAFF. Full variable domain (rest looked up from reference TRBV19 and TRBJ1-1): DGGITQSPKYLFRKEGQNVTLSCEQNLNHDAMYWYRQDPGQGLRLIYYSQIVNDFQKGDIAEGYSVSREKKESFPLTVTSAQKNPTAFYLCASSNRDLNTEAFFGQGTRLTVV.

CDR3 protein: CASSQLIGSGGATYNEQFF. CDR3 nucleotides: TGTGCCAGCAGCCAATTAATTGGTAGCGGGGGGGCAACCTACAATGAGCAGTTCTTC. The chain couples TRBV3-1 (or the pseudogene TRBV3-2) to TRBJ2-1; 11 positions match TRBD2. V shed 2 bases and J 2 bases; nucleotides not matched to a gene: 11. In germline, CDR1 is LGHDT, CDR2 YNNKEL (reference sequence). The CDR3 runs to 19 residues.

The chain couples TRBV6-2 or TRBV6-3 to TRBJ2-3; 8 bases match TRBD2. Germline CDR1 is MNHEY and CDR2 is SVGEGT. V lost 6 bases and J lost 5; bases outside the gene matches: 10. There are 15 residues in the CDR3. The CDR3 bases are TGTGCCAGCAGACCTCCGGGGGGGCCAAGAGATACGCAGTATTTT. Translation gives CASRPPGGPRDTQYF.

J is TRBJ2-5 and V is TRBV30, with D uncertain. From germline, CDR1 is GTSNPN and CDR2 SVGIG (reference sequence). The CDR3 runs 13 residues. V shed 6 bases and J shed 4 bases, with 15 bases lying between them. The chain's CDR3 is CACTGLAVETQYF. For the CDR3, the DNA is TGTGCCTGCACCGGGTTGGCGGTAGAGACCCAGTACTTC.

The CDR3 DNA follows: TGCGCCAGCAGCCAAGGTAATGTGGCTGGAAACACCATATATTTT. The encoded protein is CASSQGNVAGNTIYF. The chain recombines TRBV4-1 with TRBJ1-3, with D unclear. In germline, CDR1 is MGHRA, CDR2 YSYEKL. This CDR3 is built from 15 residues. Trimming cost V 1 base and J 2 bases, with 9 bases left between them.

This chain joins TRBV30 and TRBJ2-5, with D possibly being TRBD2 (6 bases). In germline, CDR1 is GTSNPN, CDR2 SVGIG (reference sequence). The CDR3 loop spans 12 amino acids. Between the trimmed V and J ends, which lost 3 bases and 5 bases, there was a span of 10 bases. The CDR3: CAWSPGRETQYF. The CDR3 DNA follows: TGTGCCTGGAGCCCAGGGAGGGAGACCCAGTACTTC.

The gene calls are TRBV18 and TRBJ2-5; TRBD2 agrees at 12 bases. V shed 3 bases, J shed 4 bases, and the junction held 3 bases outside the gene matches. Germline CDR1 reads KGHSH; CDR2 reads LQKENI. CDR3 length: 15 amino acids. CDR3 bases: TGTGCCAGCTCACCTACTAGCGGGGGGCGAGAGACCCAGTACTTC. As protein: CASSPTSGGRETQYF.

This clone has only a few counts. The J gene is TRBJ1-2, the V gene TRBV5-1, with D uncertain. The germline V gene has CDR1 SGHRS and CDR2 YFSETQ. Trimming removed 3 bases at V and 8 bases at J, with 17 bases between. CDR3 length: 14 residues. The CDR3 DNA follows: TGCGCCAGCAGCTCGGCCGCAGGATCTTGGGGCTACACCTTC. This translates into CASSSAAGSWGYTF.

The CDR3 DNA follows: TGCGCCAGCAGGCTGGGGGGACCGGAGGGGGCCAACGTCCTGACTTTC. Protein: CASRLGGPEGANVLTF. The chain carries TRBV10-2 and TRBJ2-6; possible D gene TRBD2, 6 bases. The germline V gene encodes CDR1 WSHSY and CDR2 SAAADI. Trimming took 6 bases from V and 4 from J, leaving 16 bases between them. This CDR3 has 16 residues.

This chain connects TRBV20-1 to TRBJ2-3; D uncertain. In germline, CDR1 is DFQATT, CDR2 SNEGSKA (reference sequence). V was trimmed by 5 bases and J by 2 bases, leaving 5 bases between them. This CDR3 spans 11 amino acids. The CDR3 region has the DNA TGCAGTGCTGGGATCACAGATACGCAGTATTTT. Its translation is CSAGITDTQYF.

This clone was seen once. The rearrangement uses TRBV11-2 and TRBJ2-3; D is possibly TRBD2 (6 bases). CDR3 length: 18 amino acids. V was clipped by 5 bases and J by 2 bases, with 23 bases between them. Germline lookup yields CDR1 SGHAT and CDR2 FQNNGV. In nucleotides, the CDR3 is TGTGCCAGCAGCCTCCAAATGACTAGTGGGCGTATCACAGATACGCAGTATTTT. Protein: CASSLQMTSGRITDTQYF. Together with reference TRBV11-2 and TRBJ2-3, the CDR3 gives the full variable domain: EAGVAQSPRYKIIEKRQSVAFWCNPISGHATLYWYQQILGQGPKLLIQFQNNGVVDDSQLPKDRFSAERLKGVDSTLKIQPAKLEDSAVYLCASSLQMTSGRITDTQYFGPGTRLTVL.

The gene calls are TRBV6-6 and TRBJ1-4; D gene ambiguous. CDR3 length: 12 residues. The germline V and J ends were trimmed by 6 bases and 2 bases, with 4 bases remaining between them. Germline assignment: CDR1 MNHNY and CDR2 SVGAGI (reference sequence). CDR3: CASRMTNEKLFF. CDR3 DNA: TGTGCCAGCAGAATGACTAATGAAAAACTGTTTTTT.

The rearrangement uses TRBV28 and TRBJ1-2; D is ambiguous. CDR3 length equals 14 residues. Trimming stripped 4 bases from V and 7 bases from J, with 16 bases between. Germline V gene data show CDR1 as MDHEN and CDR2 as SYDVKM. The CDR3 is CASSSLSGARGYTF. As DNA, the CDR3 is TGTGCCAGCAGTTCTTTGTCGGGCGCGCGTGGCTACACCTTC.

This chain links TRBV19 with TRBJ2-1, with TRBD1 matching 9 bases. Trimming took 6 bases from V and 5 from J; bases not matched to a gene: 2. Germline lookup yields CDR1 LNHDA and CDR2 SQIVND (reference sequence). The CDR3 has 13 amino acids. CDR3: CASSWDRDNEQFF. The CDR3, as DNA: TGTGCCAGTAGCTGGGACAGGGACAATGAGCAGTTCTTC.

This clone appeared a few times. The chain joins TRBV25-1 to TRBJ2-3, with TRBD1 identical over 9 bases. Germline-derived CDR1 and CDR2 are MGHDK and SYGVNS. V was pared by 8 bases and J by 3 bases, with 6 bases of the junction left unmatched. The CDR3 runs 14 residues. The CDR3 nucleotides read TGTGCCAGCGGTGGGACAGGGCGGACAGATACGCAGTATTTT. It is translated as CASGGTGRTDTQYF.

CDR3: CATSEAGQGLTDTQYF. CDR3 DNA sequence: TGTGCCACCAGTGAAGCGGGACAGGGGTTGACAGATACGCAGTATTTT. This chain joins TRBV24-1 and TRBJ2-3, with 10 bases lining up with TRBD1. The V gene end was trimmed by 4 bases and the J gene end by 3 bases; junction bases not matched to a gene: 6. CDR1 is KGHDR, CDR2 SFDVKD, per germline. This CDR3 is 16 amino acids long.